This TCR beta chain was captured in a study of cytomegalovirus exposure and HLA in healthy donors. The study ran its PCR with 60 Vbeta and 13 Jbeta primers. Clones were sequenced by immunoSEQ multiplex PCR, and TCRdb holds only the in-frame ones, with some missing. Found here are 55,000 to 70,000 clones; the top ten clones hold 2% to 3%. On this clone itself: The sample has other DNA sequences that encode this CDR3 too.

Germline V CDR1 and CDR2: MRHNA, SNTAGT. The CDR3 loop spans 13 amino acids. After removal of 0 bases from V and 10 bases from J, the junction contained 2 bases not matched to a gene. The sequence was collected from a female donor in good health and CMV-seropositive. Specimen: PBMCs. The chain couples TRBV6-4 to TRBJ2-1; TRBD1 agrees at 8 bases. CDR3 DNA: TGTGCCAGCAGTGACTCGGACAGGGACGAGCAGTTCTTC. Protein: CASSDSDRDEQFF.